This entry describes one T cell receptor beta chain. The data derive from a study of blood T cell repertoires in COVID-19. Study-level information: PBMCs, B-cell-depleted T cells, or T cells were the source of the cDNA or gDNA that made up the material.

Sequencing used immunoSEQ multiplex PCR; TCRdb keeps in-frame clones, though not all of them. The sample yields a few hundred thousand clones, around 89% seen once. V was pared by 6 bases and J by 3 bases, with 17 bases between. This CDR3 comprises 15 residues. CDR1 and CDR2 from the germline V gene are SNHLY and FYNNEI. The V call is TRBV2, the J call TRBJ1-2; D perhaps matches TRBD1 (6 bases). This clonotype was obtained from a man aged 60 to 69 who had recovered from COVID-19. The sequenced sample was peripheral blood. The CDR3 DNA reads as TGTGCCAGCAGGACAAAGGGGGTAGAGGACTATGGCTACACCTTC. Protein product: CASRTKGVEDYGYTF.